This T cell receptor beta chain was retrieved from a study of cytomegalovirus exposure and HLA in healthy donors. Across the whole study: An analysis done earlier identified almost 120 million unique TCR beta sequences from roughly 190 million T cells. From donors who were HLA-typed, an early data release held approximately 91 million unique TCRs. Study-level results: For most TCR beta V segments, an earlier analysis put the productive rate at about 87% or about 30% of the time. V segments that were indistinguishable, TRBV6-2 and TRBV6-3 among them, were omitted from analysis.

Both 60 Vbeta primers and 13 Jbeta primers went into the PCR. TCRdb's table, derived via immunoSEQ multiplex PCR, lists solely in-frame clones and lacks some. The sample comprises approximately 32,000 clones, around 83% of which are singletons, and around 3.6% rests with the top ten. With 2 bases clipped from V and 1 base from J, the junction kept 6 bases outside the gene matches. Looked up from germline, CDR1 is ENHRY and CDR2 is SYGVKD. The CDR3 runs 16 residues. For this clone: Its antigen is undetermined.

This receptor was taken from a woman younger than 35 in good health and CMV-seronegative. Sequencing was carried out using PBMCs. This chain connects TRBV10-3 to TRBJ1-1; 8 positions agree with TRBD1. The CDR3 nucleotides are TGTGCCATCAGTGAGGGCTTGGACAGGGAGAACACTGAAGCTTTCTTT. This encodes CAISEGLDRENTEAFF.